This entry lists 25 T cell receptor beta chains sequenced from one sample in a study of Japanese encephalitis immunity and Zika vaccine responses. CFSE-labeled PBMCs were cultured around six days with peptide pools, each at approximately 0.95 ug/mL. Unfixed live CD56-CD19-CD16-CD3+CD4+ CFSE-low cells were sorted as proliferating CD4 T cells. TCRdb re-called the 5' RACE reads with MiXCR, one entry per CDR3 protein. The data hold under 2,000 distinct CDR3 sequences, with about 5.1% observed a single time. Sequenced material: antigen-activated CD4+ T cells from blood, cultured, taken during a Zika inactivated vaccine study. These receptors were collected from an adult woman who received an inactivated Zika virus vaccine.

This chain joins TRBV20-1 and TRBJ2-5, with 10 bases lining up with TRBD1. After removal of 6 bases from V and 7 bases from J, the junction contained 8 bases not matched to a gene. The CDR3 has 13 residues. Germline V gene lookup returns CDR1 DFQATT and CDR2 SNEGSKA (reference sequence). CDR3 sequence: CSARQGALGTQYF. For the CDR3, the DNA is TGCAGTGCCCGACAGGGGGCTCTGGGGACCCAGTACTTC.

This chain uses TRBV12-3 or TRBV12-4 with TRBJ2-2; D ambiguous. Trimming removed 1 base from V and 6 bases from J, with 3 bases in between. CDR3 length: 12 amino acids. This CDR3 is CASSLESGELFF. In DNA, the CDR3 is TGTGCCAGCAGTTTAGAGTCCGGGGAGCTGTTTTTT.

By proportion, this clonotype is large (0.1 to 1%). The chain combines TRBV7-8 with TRBJ1-2; the D is unclear. Germline lookup yields CDR1 SGHVS and CDR2 FQNEAQ. Between the trimmed V and J ends, which lost 1 base and 2 bases, there was a span of 8 bases. The CDR3 totals 14 residues. CDR3 region: CASSLVSRNYGYTF. The CDR3 DNA is TGTGCCAGCAGCTTAGTATCCCGGAACTATGGCTACACCTTC.

This clonotype came up a few times. The chain uses TRBV6-5 and TRBJ1-3, with 7 bases identical to TRBD1. Germline V gene sequence: CDR1 MNHEY, CDR2 SVGAGI. V was clipped by 0 bases and J by 0 bases; unmatched bases: 5. This CDR3 comprises 17 residues. The CDR3 nucleotides are TGTGCCAGCAGTTACTCTGAGGGGGCACACTCTGGAAACACCATATATTTT. Protein product: CASSYSEGAHSGNTIYF.

This clonotype showed up many times. J is TRBJ2-2 and V is TRBV6-5; the D is unclear. The CDR3 consists of 15 residues. Deletions cut 0 bases from V and 7 bases from J, with 12 bases between. Germline-derived CDR1 and CDR2 are MNHEY and SVGAGI. The DNA of the CDR3 is TGTGCCAGCAGTTACTCAATGGGGAAGGACGGGGAGCTGTTTTTT. Translation gives CASSYSMGKDGELFF.

This clonotype is large in the sample. V is TRBV28 and J is TRBJ2-2; D remains ambiguous. Trimming shortened V by 4 bases and J by 0 bases, and 12 bases separated the two germline ends. Germline assignment: CDR1 MDHEN and CDR2 SYDVKM. The CDR3 consists of 16 residues. The CDR3 loop is CASSSTWVPNTGELFF. As DNA, the CDR3 is TGTGCCAGCAGTTCCACATGGGTCCCGAACACCGGGGAGCTGTTTTTT.

This clonotype was detected ten times or more. V is TRBV2 and J is TRBJ2-7; the match to TRBD2 covers 9 bases. V was pared by 0 bases and J by 1 base, with 4 bases of the junction left unmatched. The CDR3 has 16 residues. The germline CDR1 and CDR2 sequences are SNHLY and FYNNEI. This chain's CDR3 is CASSEATSGPSYEQYF. The CDR3, as DNA: TGTGCCAGCAGTGAAGCGACTAGCGGCCCTTCCTACGAGCAGTACTTC.

In its sample, this clonotype was seen many times. This chain joins TRBV29-1 and TRBJ2-5; D is ambiguous. Deletions cut 0 bases from V and 2 bases from J, with 10 bases between. Germline lookup yields CDR1 SQVTM and CDR2 ANQGSEA. This CDR3 contains 14 residues. The CDR3 loop is CSVEEYNAQETQYF. In DNA form, the CDR3 reads TGCAGCGTTGAAGAGTACAACGCTCAAGAGACCCAGTACTTC.

This clonotype was counted many times. The chain uses TRBV4-2 and TRBJ1-4; D gene ambiguous. Trimming cost V 1 base and J 1 base, with 7 bases left between them. The CDR3 covers 15 residues. Looked up from germline, CDR1 is LGHNA and CDR2 is YNFKEQ. CDR3 protein: CASSQGAGTNEKLFF. CDR3 sequence (DNA): TGTGCCAGCAGCCAAGGAGCGGGAACTAATGAAAAACTGTTTTTT.

Relative to its sample, this clonotype is medium-sized. This rearrangement joins TRBV27 to TRBJ2-3; 8 bases agree with TRBD1. The germline V gene encodes CDR1 MNHEY and CDR2 SMNVEV (reference sequence). J was trimmed by 1 base and V by 9 bases; bases with no gene match: 9. CDR3 length: 15 residues. As DNA, the CDR3 is TGTGCCAGTAATGCCCCGGGACAGGGCACAGATACGCAGTATTTT. Translating gives CASNAPGQGTDTQYF.

This clonotype was picked up many times. The chain carries TRBV29-1 and TRBJ2-1, with D unclear. The CDR3 is 10 amino acids. Between the trimmed V and J ends, which lost 7 bases and 7 bases, there was a span of 8 bases. Germline values: CDR1 SQVTM, CDR2 ANQGSEA. The CDR3 here is CSGAENEQFF. CDR3 DNA sequence: TGCAGCGGCGCAGAGAATGAGCAGTTCTTC.

This chain uses TRBV24-1 with TRBJ2-1; D is tentatively TRBD1 or TRBD2 (6 bases each). Trimming shortened V by 4 bases and J by 8 bases, and 14 bases separated the two germline ends. The CDR3 has 14 residues. Per germline, CDR1 KGHDR and CDR2 SFDVKD. CDR3: CATSEGGPFYEQFF. DNA of the CDR3: TGTGCCACCAGTGAGGGGGGCCCTTTCTATGAGCAGTTCTTC.

This clonotype was picked up many times. The J gene is TRBJ2-2, the V gene TRBV7-2, with 7 nucleotides matching TRBD1. Germline V CDR1 and CDR2: SGHTA, FQGNSA. The CDR3 extends over 14 amino acids. The J segment lost 6 bases and the V segment lost 6 bases, leaving 7 bases of the junction unmatched. Here the CDR3 reads CASRKDRLAGELFF. The CDR3 DNA reads TGTGCCAGCAGAAAGGACAGGTTGGCCGGGGAGCTGTTTTTT.

The rearrangement joins TRBV19 to TRBJ2-1, with D possibly being TRBD1 or TRBD2 (6 bases each). From germline, CDR1 is LNHDA and CDR2 SQIVND (reference sequence). This CDR3 region has 16 residues. V was trimmed by 3 bases and J by 4 bases, leaving 16 bases between them. Here the CDR3 reads CASSIWGANLYNEQFF. The CDR3 DNA is TGTGCCAGTAGTATTTGGGGGGCCAACTTGTACAATGAGCAGTTCTTC.

This clonotype appeared many times. The chain joins TRBV11-3 to TRBJ2-5, with D uncertain. The CDR3 length is 14 residues. Per the germline V gene, CDR1 is SGHNT and CDR2 is YENEEA. V lost 5 bases and J 0 bases, leaving 10 bases between the germline ends. The CDR3 here is CASSLHRDQETQYF. CDR3 bases: TGTGCCAGCAGCCTACACCGGGACCAAGAGACCCAGTACTTC.

This sequence joins TRBV20-1 and TRBJ2-7; D is possibly TRBD1 or TRBD2 (5 bases each). Deletions cut 0 bases from V and 3 bases from J, with 21 bases between. Per germline, CDR1 DFQATT and CDR2 SNEGSKA (reference sequence). The CDR3 covers 17 residues. CDR3 in DNA: TGCAGTGCTAGAGAATCATGGGTAAGGGACCGCTACTACGAGCAGTACTTC. It specifies CSARESWVRDRYYEQYF.

This clonotype is medium-sized in the sample. The rearrangement joins TRBV5-1 to TRBJ1-5; D unresolved. In germline, CDR1 is SGHRS, CDR2 YFSETQ. Trimming shortened V by 4 bases and J by 4 bases, and 9 bases separated the two germline ends. This CDR3 region has 13 residues. The CDR3 loop is CASSQHGNQPQHF. The CDR3 coding sequence is TGCGCCAGCAGCCAACATGGGAATCAGCCCCAGCATTTT.

This clonotype is medium-sized. The V gene is TRBV20-1, the J gene TRBJ1-2, with TRBD1 matching over 9 bases. J gave up 2 bases and V 6 bases, and 10 bases lay outside the gene matches. The germline gives CDR1 DFQATT, CDR2 SNEGSKA (reference sequence). The CDR3 sequence is 15 residues long. The chain's CDR3 is CSATTGGTNNYGYTF. The CDR3 nucleotides read TGCAGTGCCACGACAGGGGGGACGAACAACTATGGCTACACCTTC.

This clonotype has more than one count but fewer than ten. This chain joins TRBV18 and TRBJ1-2; the D is unclear. Between the trimmed V and J ends, which lost 1 base and 2 bases, there was a span of 11 bases. From germline, CDR1 is KGHSH and CDR2 LQKENI. The CDR3 runs 15 residues. The CDR3 bases are TGTGCCAGCTCACCACGGGAGTTGACCAACTATGGCTACACCTTC. Translated: CASSPRELTNYGYTF.

This clonotype is medium-sized by share. The rearrangement uses TRBV20-1 and TRBJ1-5, with D possibly matching TRBD1 (5 bases). Germline CDR1 DFQATT, CDR2 SNEGSKA (reference sequence). The CDR3 runs to 18 residues. Trimming pared 0 bases from V and 0 bases from J, leaving 18 bases between. CDR3 sequence reads: CSARDTVPGIGSNQPQHF. The CDR3 nucleotides read TGCAGTGCTAGAGATACGGTCCCAGGGATAGGTAGCAATCAGCCCCAGCATTTT.

This clonotype is large (0.1 to 1%) by share. The chain employs TRBV13 and TRBJ2-6; TRBD1 matches 7 bases. This CDR3 is built from 15 residues. V was clipped by 0 bases and J by 4 bases; unmatched bases: 0. The V gene's germline CDR1 is PRHDT and CDR2 FYEKMQ (reference sequence). CDR3 amino acids: CASSLGGQGANVLTF. The CDR3 nucleotides read TGTGCCAGCAGCTTAGGGGGACAGGGGGCCAACGTCCTGACTTTC.

This clonotype was detected many times. The chain uses TRBV6-5 and TRBJ2-7; either TRBD1 or TRBD2 may fit D (5 bases each). Germline CDR1 and CDR2: MNHEY and SVGAGI. The CDR3 totals 14 residues. The germline V and J ends were trimmed by 7 bases and 7 bases, with 20 bases remaining between them. The CDR3: CASTHPGTPGEQYF. The CDR3 DNA follows: TGTGCCAGCACCCACCCCGGGACCCCCGGGGAGCAGTACTTC.

By sample fraction, this clonotype is medium-sized. An end of the junction differs from the germline gene, which may be a read error. The chain recombines TRBV18 with TRBJ1-6; 7 positions match TRBD1. Germline V gives CDR1 KGHSH, CDR2 LQKENI. The CDR3 runs to 17 residues. CDR3 sequence: CASSPPVKGGYDSPLHF. The CDR3 DNA is TGTGCCAGCTCACCACCGGTCAAAGGGGGCTATGATTCACCCCTCCACTTT.

This clonotype rates as medium-sized. A much larger clone differs from this one at a single base, so this may be a read error. The V call is TRBV6-5, the J call TRBJ2-5; D call uncertain. Looked up from germline, CDR1 is MNHEY and CDR2 is SVGAGI. CDR3 length equals 14 residues. CDR3 region: CASSYSSGMGIQHF. The DNA of the CDR3 is TGTGCCAGCAGTTACTCGAGTGGGATGGGGATCCAGCACTTC.

This clonotype is classed as medium-sized (0.01 to 0.1%). The chain employs TRBV5-6 and TRBJ2-3, with 9 bases aligning to TRBD1. The CDR3 runs 16 residues. The junction had 11 bases not matched to a gene; V was cut back by 5 bases and J by 4 bases. Germline loops: CDR1 SGHDT, CDR2 YYEEEE. DNA for the CDR3: TGTGCCAGCAGATCTACGGGACAGGGCAGCGCAGATACGCAGTATTTT. It codes for CASRSTGQGSADTQYF.